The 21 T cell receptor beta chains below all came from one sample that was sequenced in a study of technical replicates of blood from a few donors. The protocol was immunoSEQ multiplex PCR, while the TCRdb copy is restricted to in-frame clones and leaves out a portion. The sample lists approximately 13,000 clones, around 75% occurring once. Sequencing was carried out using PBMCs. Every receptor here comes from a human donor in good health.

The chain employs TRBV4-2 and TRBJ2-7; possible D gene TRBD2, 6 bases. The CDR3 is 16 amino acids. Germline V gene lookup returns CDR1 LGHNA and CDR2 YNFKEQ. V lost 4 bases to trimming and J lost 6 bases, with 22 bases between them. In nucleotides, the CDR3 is TGTGCCAGCAGCCCCCCGGTGGGGGGAGAGTCTCCCGAGCAGTACTTC. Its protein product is CASSPPVGGESPEQYF.

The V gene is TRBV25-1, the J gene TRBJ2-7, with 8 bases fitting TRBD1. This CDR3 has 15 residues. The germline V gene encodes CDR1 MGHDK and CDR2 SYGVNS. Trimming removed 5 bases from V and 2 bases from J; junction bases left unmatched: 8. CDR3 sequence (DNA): TGTGCCAGCAGTTCCTCCGGGACAGGAGCCTACGAGCAGTACTTC. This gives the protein CASSSSGTGAYEQYF.

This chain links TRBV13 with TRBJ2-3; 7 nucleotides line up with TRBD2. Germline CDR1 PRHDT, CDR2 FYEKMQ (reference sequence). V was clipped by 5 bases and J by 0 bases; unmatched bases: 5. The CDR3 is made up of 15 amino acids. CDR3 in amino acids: CASSTLASSTDTQYF. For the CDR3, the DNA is TGTGCCAGCAGCACACTAGCGTCTAGCACAGATACGCAGTATTTT. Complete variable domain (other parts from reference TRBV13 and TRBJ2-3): AAGVIQSPRHLIKEKRETATLKCYPIPRHDTVYWYQQGPGQDPQFLISFYEKMQSDKGSIPDRFSAQQFSDYHSELNMSSLELGDSALYFCASSTLASSTDTQYFGPGTRLTVL.

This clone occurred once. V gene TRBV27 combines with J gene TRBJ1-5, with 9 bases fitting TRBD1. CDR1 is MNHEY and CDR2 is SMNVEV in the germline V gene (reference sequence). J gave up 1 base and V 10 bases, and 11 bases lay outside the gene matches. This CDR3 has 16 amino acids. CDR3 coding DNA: TGTGCCACCGGGGTGGGGACAGGGCAAAGCAATCAGCCCCAGCATTTT. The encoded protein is CATGVGTGQSNQPQHF.

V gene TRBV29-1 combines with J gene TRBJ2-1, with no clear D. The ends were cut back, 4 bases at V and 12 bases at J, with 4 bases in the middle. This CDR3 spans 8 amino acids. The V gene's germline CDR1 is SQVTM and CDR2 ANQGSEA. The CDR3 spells CSVAGQFF. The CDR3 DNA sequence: TGCAGCGTTGCCGGGCAGTTCTTC.

The CDR3 DNA is TGTGCCAGCAGACCAAGCGGGAACACCTACAATGAGCAGTTCTTC. Protein: CASRPSGNTYNEQFF. This sequence joins TRBV6-6 and TRBJ2-1, with TRBD2 matching over 7 bases. The length of the CDR3 is 15 residues. CDR1 is MNHNY and CDR2 is SVGAGI in the germline V gene (reference sequence). The V segment lost 6 bases and the J segment 2 bases; nucleotides outside the gene matches: 7.

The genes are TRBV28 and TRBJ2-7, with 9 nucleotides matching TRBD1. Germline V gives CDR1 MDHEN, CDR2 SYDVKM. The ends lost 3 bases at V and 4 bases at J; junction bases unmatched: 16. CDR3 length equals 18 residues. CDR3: CASSFYIPGGQGKYEQYF. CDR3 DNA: TGTGCCAGCAGTTTTTACATCCCGGGGGGACAGGGCAAATACGAGCAGTACTTC. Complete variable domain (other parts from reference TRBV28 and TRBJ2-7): DVKVTQSSRYLVKRTGEKVFLECVQDMDHENMFWYRQDPGLGLRLIYFSYDVKMKEKGDIPEGYSVSREKKERFSLILESASTNQTSMYLCASSFYIPGGQGKYEQYFGPGTRLTVT.

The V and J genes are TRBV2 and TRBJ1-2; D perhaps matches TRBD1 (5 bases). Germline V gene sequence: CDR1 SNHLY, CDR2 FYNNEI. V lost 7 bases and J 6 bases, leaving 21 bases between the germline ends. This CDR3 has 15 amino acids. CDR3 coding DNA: TGTGCCAGCAAGTCCCAGGGCGAGTTCTTCCATGGCTACACCTTC. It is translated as CASKSQGEFFHGYTF.

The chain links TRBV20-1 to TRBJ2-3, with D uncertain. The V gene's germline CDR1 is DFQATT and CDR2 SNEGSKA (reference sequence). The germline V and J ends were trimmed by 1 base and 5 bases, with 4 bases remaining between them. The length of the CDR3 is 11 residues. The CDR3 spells CSARVQDTQYF. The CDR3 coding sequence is TGCAGTGCTAGAGTCCAAGATACGCAGTATTTT.

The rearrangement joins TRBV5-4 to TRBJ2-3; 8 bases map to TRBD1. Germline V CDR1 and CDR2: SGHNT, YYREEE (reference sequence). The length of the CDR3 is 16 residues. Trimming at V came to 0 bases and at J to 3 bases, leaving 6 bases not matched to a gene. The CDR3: CASSLGGQGRTDTQYF. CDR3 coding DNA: TGTGCCAGCAGCTTGGGTGGACAGGGCAGGACAGATACGCAGTATTTT.

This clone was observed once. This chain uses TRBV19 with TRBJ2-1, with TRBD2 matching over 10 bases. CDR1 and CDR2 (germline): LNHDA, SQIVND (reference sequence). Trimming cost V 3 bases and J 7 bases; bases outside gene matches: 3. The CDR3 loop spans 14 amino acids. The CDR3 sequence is CASSILAGENEQFF. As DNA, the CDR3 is TGTGCCAGTAGTATTCTAGCGGGAGAAAATGAGCAGTTCTTC.

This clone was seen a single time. CDR3 protein: CASSPPVRAGELFF. Here the CDR3 DNA reads TGTGCCAGCTCACCACCGGTACGGGCCGGGGAGCTGTTTTTT. V usage is TRBV18 and J usage is TRBJ2-2; D is unclear. V shed 0 bases and J shed 6 bases, with 8 bases lying between them. The CDR3 totals 14 residues. Germline assignment: CDR1 KGHSH and CDR2 LQKENI.

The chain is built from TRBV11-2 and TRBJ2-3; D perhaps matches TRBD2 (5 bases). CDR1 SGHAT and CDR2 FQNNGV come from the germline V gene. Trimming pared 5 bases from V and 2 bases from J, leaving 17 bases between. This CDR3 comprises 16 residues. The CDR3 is CASSPRPERSTDTQYF. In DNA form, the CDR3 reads TGTGCCAGCAGCCCTCGGCCAGAGCGGTCCACAGATACGCAGTATTTT. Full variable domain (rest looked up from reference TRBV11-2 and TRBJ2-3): EAGVAQSPRYKIIEKRQSVAFWCNPISGHATLYWYQQILGQGPKLLIQFQNNGVVDDSQLPKDRFSAERLKGVDSTLKIQPAKLEDSAVYLCASSPRPERSTDTQYFGPGTRLTVL.

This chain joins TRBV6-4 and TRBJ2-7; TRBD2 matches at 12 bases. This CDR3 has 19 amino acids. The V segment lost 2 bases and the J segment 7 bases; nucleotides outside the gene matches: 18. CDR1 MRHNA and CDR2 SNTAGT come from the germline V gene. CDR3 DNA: TGTGCCAGCAGTGACCGACTAGCGGGAGTGAAATTAGGGCCTTGGGAGCAGTACTTC. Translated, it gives CASSDRLAGVKLGPWEQYF.

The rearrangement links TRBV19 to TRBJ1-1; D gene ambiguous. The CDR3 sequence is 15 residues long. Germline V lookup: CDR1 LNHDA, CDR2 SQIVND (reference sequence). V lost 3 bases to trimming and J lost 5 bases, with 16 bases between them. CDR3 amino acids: CASSIRQAGRTEAFF. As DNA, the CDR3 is TGTGCCAGTAGTATTCGGCAGGCTGGGAGGACTGAAGCTTTCTTT.

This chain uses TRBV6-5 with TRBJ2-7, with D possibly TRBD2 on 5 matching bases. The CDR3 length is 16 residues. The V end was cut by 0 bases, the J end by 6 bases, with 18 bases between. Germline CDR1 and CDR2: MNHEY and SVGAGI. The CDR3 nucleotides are TGTGCCAGCAGTTACTCGAACTCAGTGGGAGCTCTCGAGCAGTACTTC. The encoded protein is CASSYSNSVGALEQYF.

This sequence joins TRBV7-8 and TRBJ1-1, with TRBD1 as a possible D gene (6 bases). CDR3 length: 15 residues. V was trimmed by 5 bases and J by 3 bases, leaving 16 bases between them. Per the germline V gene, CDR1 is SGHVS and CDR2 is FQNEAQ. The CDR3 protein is CASSPGTSGDTEAFF. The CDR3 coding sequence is TGTGCCAGCAGCCCCGGGACCTCAGGGGACACTGAAGCTTTCTTT.

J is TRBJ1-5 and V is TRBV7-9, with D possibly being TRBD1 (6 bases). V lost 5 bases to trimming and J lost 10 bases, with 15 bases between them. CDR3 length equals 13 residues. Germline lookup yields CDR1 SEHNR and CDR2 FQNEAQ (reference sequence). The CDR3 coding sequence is TGTGCCAGCAGCCCAGGAGAGGGACAACCCCAGCATTTT. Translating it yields CASSPGEGQPQHF. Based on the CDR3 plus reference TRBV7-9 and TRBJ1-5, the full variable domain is DTGVSQNPRHKITKRGQNVTFRCDPISEHNRLYWYRQTLGQGPEFLTYFQNEAQLEKSRLLSDRFSAERPKGSFSTLEIQRTEQGDSAMYLCASSPGEGQPQHFGDGTRLSIL.

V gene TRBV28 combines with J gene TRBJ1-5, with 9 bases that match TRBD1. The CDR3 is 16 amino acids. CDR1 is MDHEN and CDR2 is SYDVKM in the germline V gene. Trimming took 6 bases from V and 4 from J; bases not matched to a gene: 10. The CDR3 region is CASSRSTGGENQPQHF. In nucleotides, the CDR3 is TGTGCCAGCAGCCGATCGACAGGGGGGGAGAATCAGCCCCAGCATTTT.

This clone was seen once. CDR3 nucleotide sequence: TGTGCCAGCAGCCCCGAGGATACGCAGTATTTT. The encoded protein is CASSPEDTQYF. The chain joins TRBV11-2 to TRBJ2-3, with D uncertain. This CDR3 has 11 amino acids. V shed 5 bases and J shed 6 bases, with 6 bases lying between them. Germline V gene data show CDR1 as SGHAT and CDR2 as FQNNGV.

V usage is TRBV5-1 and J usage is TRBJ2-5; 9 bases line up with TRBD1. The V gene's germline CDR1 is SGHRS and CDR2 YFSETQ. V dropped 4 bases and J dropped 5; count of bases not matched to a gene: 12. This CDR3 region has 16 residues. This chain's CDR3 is CASSLGQGSNAETQYF. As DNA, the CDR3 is TGCGCCAGCAGCCTAGGACAGGGGAGTAATGCGGAGACCCAGTACTTC.